This T cell receptor beta chain came from a study of long-term antiretroviral therapy in people with HIV. This clone appeared a few times. Its specificity is not known. Until DNA extraction, the samples held between about 1-10 million cryopreserved PBMC. Whole-study findings and limits: Dominance of pre-ART expanded clones persisted, fluctuating and often declining after ART.

Trimming left V 1 base short and J 6 bases short, with 12 bases between. CDR1 LGHNA and CDR2 YNFKEQ come from the germline V gene. The length of the CDR3 is 15 residues. Investigators performed immunoSEQ version v3.0 at survey level. Sequencing used immunoSEQ multiplex PCR; TCRdb keeps in-frame clones, though not all of them. The table includes under 10,000 clones, roughly four fifths detected once. The source of this sequence is a middle-aged man with HIV. The specimen comprised unsorted PBMCs, sampled 0.7 years after starting antiretroviral therapy. The chain recombines TRBV4-2 with TRBJ1-4; D is unclear. In nucleotides, the CDR3 is TGTGCCAGCAGCCAAGTCGTCGAGTCTGATGAAAAACTGTTTTTT. Translation gives CASSQVVESDEKLFF.